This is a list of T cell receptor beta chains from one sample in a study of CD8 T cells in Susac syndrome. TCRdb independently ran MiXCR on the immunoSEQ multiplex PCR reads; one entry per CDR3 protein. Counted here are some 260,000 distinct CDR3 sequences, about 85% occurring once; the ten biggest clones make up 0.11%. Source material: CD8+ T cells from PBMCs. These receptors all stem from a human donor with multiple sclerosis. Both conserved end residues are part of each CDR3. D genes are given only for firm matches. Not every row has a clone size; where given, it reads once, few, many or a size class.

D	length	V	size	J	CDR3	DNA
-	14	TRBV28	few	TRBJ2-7	CASTTDQFSYEQYF	TGTGCCAGCACAACTGACCAATTCTCCTACGAGCAGTACTTC
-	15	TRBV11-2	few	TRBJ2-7	CASSSPGRMGYEQYF	TGTGCCAGCAGCTCACCGGGACGGATGGGCTACGAGCAGTACTTC
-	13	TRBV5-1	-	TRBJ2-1	CASSWTVNNEQFF	TGCGCCAGCAGCTGGACGGTGAACAATGAGCAGTTCTTC
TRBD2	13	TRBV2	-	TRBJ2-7	CASGGVHPYEQYF	TGTGCCAGCGGGGGGGTACACCCCTACGAGCAGTACTTC
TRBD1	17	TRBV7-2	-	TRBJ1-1	CASSLGRQGRVNTEAFF	TGTGCCAGCAGCTTAGGTCGACAGGGGCGGGTGAACACTGAAGCTTTCTTT
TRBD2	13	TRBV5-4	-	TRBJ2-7	CASSGLAAHEQYF	TGTGCCAGCTCGGGACTAGCGGCTCACGAGCAGTACTTC
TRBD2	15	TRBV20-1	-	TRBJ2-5	CSASSGRAHYETQYF	TGCAGTGCTTCTAGCGGGAGGGCCCATTATGAGACCCAGTACTTC
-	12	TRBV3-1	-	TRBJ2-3	CASSQEADTQYF	TGTGCCAGCAGCCAAGAGGCAGATACGCAGTATTTT
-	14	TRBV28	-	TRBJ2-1	CATRPSRTYNEQFF	TGTGCCACCCGGCCGTCTCGGACCTACAATGAGCAGTTCTTC
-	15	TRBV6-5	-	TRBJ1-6	CASSYNAGLNSPLHF	TGTGCCAGCAGTTACAATGCGGGCCTAAATTCACCCCTCCACTTT
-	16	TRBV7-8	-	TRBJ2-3	CASSQLGTTSTDTQYF	TGTGCCAGCAGCCAACTAGGGACCACTAGCACAGATACGCAGTATTTT
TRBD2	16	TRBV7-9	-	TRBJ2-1	CASTSSGGERYNEQFF	TGTGCCAGCACCTCTTCGGGGGGAGAGCGATACAATGAGCAGTTCTTC
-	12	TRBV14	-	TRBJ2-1	CASSQPRNEQFF	TGTGCCAGCAGCCAGCCTCGAAATGAGCAGTTCTTC
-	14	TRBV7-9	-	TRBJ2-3	CASSSPVGGDTQYF	TGTGCCAGCAGTTCCCCTGTTGGGGGGGATACGCAGTATTTT
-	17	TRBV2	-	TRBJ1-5	CASSEALARGINQPQHF	TGTGCCAGCAGTGAAGCGCTTGCCAGGGGAATCAATCAGCCCCAGCATTTT
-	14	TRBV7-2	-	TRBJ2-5	CASSLLYKQETQYF	TGTGCCAGCAGCTTGCTCTACAAACAAGAGACCCAGTACTTC
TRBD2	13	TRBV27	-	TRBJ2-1	CASGLAVLNEQFF	TGTGCCAGCGGACTAGCGGTACTCAATGAGCAGTTCTTC
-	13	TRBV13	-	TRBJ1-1	CASRDSMNTEAFF	TGTGCCAGCAGAGATAGCATGAACACTGAAGCTTTCTTT
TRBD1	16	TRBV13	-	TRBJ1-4	CASSLSSRGPNEKLFF	TGTGCCAGCAGCTTATCTTCCAGGGGGCCAAACGAAAAACTGTTTTTT
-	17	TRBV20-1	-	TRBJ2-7	CSARDLGTRDIYYEQYF	TGCAGTGCTAGAGACCTGGGCACCCGGGACATCTACTACGAGCAGTACTTC
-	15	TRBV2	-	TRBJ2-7	CASSTDTDRFYEQYF	TGTGCCAGCAGCACCGACACTGACCGATTCTACGAGCAGTACTTC
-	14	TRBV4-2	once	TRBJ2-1	CASSQGSNGYEQFF	TGTGCCAGCAGCCAAGGGTCGAATGGCTATGAGCAGTTCTTC
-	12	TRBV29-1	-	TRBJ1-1	CSVWGGHTEAFF	TGCAGCGTTTGGGGTGGGCACACTGAAGCTTTCTTT
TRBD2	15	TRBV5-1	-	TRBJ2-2	CASRSSGTLTGELFF	TGCGCCAGCAGATCTAGCGGGACTCTCACCGGGGAGCTGTTTTTT
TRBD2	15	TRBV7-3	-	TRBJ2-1	CASSRGLADYNEQFF	TGTGCCAGCAGCCGGGGACTAGCGGACTACAATGAGCAGTTCTTC